Below are 5 T cell receptor beta chains sequenced from a single sample in a study of vaccination and CD4 T cells after COVID-19. With the Oncomine TCR Beta short-read assay, DNA from cultured CD4+ T cells was sequenced. TCRdb processed the PCR reads anew with MiXCR; each CDR3 protein has one entry. The table records 4,000 to 4,500 distinct CDR3 sequences, around 21% of them present only once. These receptors are not linked to any known antigen. Treatment indicated: roughly 10-day PBMC culture with coronavirus spike peptide pools or control peptides (ViraFEST assay). Sequencing was carried out using CD4+ T cells from blood, cultured in vitro. These receptor sequences come from a human donor who had recovered from COVID-19.

The chain couples TRBV18 to TRBJ1-3; D remains ambiguous. Germline loops: CDR1 KGHSH, CDR2 LQKENI. The CDR3 contains 16 residues. V was pared by 1 base and J by 2 bases, with 12 bases between. Here the CDR3 reads CASSPRGPAAGNTIYF. CDR3 bases: TGTGCCAGCTCACCACGAGGTCCCGCAGCTGGAAACACCATATATTTT. The whole variable domain, filled in from reference TRBV18 and TRBJ1-3, reads NAGVMQNPRHLVRRRGQEARLRCSPMKGHSHVYWYRQLPEEGLKFMVYLQKENIIDESGMPKERFSAEFPKEGPSILRIQQVVRGDSAAYFCASSPRGPAAGNTIYFGEGSWLTVV.

The J gene is TRBJ2-3, the V gene TRBV20-1; tentatively, D is TRBD2 (6 bases). The CDR3 extends over 17 amino acids. Trimming left V 0 bases short and J 6 bases short, with 22 bases between. CDR1 and CDR2 (germline): DFQATT, SNEGSKA (reference sequence). DNA for the CDR3: TGCAGTGCTAGAGATCTGACTAGGAGACGATACATGGATACGCAGTATTTT. Amino acids: CSARDLTRRRYMDTQYF.

This clonotype occurred a few times. The rearrangement links TRBV6-1 to TRBJ1-1, with a weak D call TRBD1 (6 bases). The V end lost 1 base, the J end lost 11 bases, and 11 bases lay between the germline ends. Per the germline V gene, CDR1 is MNHNS and CDR2 is SASEGT. The CDR3 runs 12 residues. CDR3 loop: CASSEGRGRAFF. Written as DNA, the CDR3 is TGTGCCAGCAGTGAAGGGAGGGGGAGGGCTTTCTTT.

This clonotype is medium-sized. V gene TRBV6-1 combines with J gene TRBJ1-3; no reliable D call. The V end was cut by 3 bases, the J end by 0 bases, with 9 bases between. There are 15 residues in the CDR3. Germline CDR1 and CDR2: MNHNS and SASEGT. The CDR3: CASSETGISGNTIYF. CDR3 in DNA: TGTGCCAGCAGTGAGACGGGCATCTCTGGAAACACCATATATTTT.

This clonotype appeared a few times. The J gene is TRBJ1-6, the V gene TRBV20-1; D gene unclear. CDR3 length: 12 amino acids. With 1 base removed from V and 14 bases from J, the gap between germline ends came to 12 bases. Germline V CDR1 and CDR2: DFQATT, SNEGSKA (reference sequence). CDR3 nucleotide sequence: TGCAGTGCTAGAGGCCCGGGCGACACCCTCCACTTT. This encodes CSARGPGDTLHF.